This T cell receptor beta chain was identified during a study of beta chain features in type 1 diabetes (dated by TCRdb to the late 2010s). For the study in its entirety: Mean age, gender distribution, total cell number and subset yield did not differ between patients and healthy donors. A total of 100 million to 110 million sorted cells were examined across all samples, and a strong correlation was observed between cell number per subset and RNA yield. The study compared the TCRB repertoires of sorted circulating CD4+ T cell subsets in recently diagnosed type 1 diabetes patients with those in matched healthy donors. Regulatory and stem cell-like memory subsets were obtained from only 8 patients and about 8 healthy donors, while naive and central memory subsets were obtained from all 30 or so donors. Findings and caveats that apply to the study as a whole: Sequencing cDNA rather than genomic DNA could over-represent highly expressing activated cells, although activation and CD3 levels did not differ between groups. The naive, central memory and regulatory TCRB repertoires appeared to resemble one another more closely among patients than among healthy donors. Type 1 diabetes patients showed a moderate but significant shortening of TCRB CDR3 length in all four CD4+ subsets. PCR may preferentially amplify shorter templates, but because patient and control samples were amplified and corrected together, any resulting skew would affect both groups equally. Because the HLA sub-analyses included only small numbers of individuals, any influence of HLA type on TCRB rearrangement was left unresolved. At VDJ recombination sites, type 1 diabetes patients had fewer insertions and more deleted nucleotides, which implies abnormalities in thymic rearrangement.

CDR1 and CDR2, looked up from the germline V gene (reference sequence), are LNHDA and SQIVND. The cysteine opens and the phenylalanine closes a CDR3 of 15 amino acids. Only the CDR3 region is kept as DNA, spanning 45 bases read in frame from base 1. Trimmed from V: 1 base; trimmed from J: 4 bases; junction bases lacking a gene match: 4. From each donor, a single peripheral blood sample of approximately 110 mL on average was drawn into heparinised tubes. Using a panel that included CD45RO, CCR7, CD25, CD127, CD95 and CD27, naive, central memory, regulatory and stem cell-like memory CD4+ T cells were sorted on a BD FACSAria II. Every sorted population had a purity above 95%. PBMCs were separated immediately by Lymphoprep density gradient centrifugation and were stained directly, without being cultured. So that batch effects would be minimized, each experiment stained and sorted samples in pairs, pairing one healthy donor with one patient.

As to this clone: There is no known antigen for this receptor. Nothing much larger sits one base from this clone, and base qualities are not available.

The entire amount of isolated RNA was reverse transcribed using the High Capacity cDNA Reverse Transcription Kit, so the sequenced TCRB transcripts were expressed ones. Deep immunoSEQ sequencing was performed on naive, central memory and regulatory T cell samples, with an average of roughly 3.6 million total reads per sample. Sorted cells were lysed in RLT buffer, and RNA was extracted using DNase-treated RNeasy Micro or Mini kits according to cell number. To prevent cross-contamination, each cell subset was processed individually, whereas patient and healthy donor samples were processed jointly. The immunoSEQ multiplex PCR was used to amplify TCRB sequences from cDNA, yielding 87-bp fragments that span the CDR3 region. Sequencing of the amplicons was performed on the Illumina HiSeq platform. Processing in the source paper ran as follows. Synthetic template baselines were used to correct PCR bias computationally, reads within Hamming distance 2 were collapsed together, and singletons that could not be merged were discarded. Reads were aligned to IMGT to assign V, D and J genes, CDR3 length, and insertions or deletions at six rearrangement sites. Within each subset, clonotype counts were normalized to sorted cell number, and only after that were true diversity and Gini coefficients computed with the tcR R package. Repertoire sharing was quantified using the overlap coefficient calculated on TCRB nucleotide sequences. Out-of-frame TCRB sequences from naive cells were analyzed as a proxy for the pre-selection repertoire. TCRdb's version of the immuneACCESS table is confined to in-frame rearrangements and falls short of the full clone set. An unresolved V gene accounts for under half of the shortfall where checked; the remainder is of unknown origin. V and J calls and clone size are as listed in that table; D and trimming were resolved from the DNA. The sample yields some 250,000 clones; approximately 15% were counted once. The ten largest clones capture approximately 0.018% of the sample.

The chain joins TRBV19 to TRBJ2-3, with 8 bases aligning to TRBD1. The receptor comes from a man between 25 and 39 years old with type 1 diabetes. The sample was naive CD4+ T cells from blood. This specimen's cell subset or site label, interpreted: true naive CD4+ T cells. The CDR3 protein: CASSIGTGRSDTQYF. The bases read TGTGCCAGTAGTATAGGGACAGGGCGATCAGATACGCAGTATTTT.